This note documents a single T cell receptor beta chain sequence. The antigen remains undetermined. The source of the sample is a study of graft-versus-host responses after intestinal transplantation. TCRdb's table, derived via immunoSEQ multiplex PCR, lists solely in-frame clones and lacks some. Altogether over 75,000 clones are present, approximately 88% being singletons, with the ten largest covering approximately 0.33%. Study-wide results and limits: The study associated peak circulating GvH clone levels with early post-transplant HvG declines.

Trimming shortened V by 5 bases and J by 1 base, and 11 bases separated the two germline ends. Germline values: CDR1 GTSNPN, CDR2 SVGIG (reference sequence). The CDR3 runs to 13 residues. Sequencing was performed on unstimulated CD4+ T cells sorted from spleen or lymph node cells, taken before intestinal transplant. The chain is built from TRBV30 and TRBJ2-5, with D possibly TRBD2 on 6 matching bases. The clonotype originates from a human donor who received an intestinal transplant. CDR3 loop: CAWAGLSQETQYF. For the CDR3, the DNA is TGTGCCTGGGCGGGACTCTCCCAAGAGACCCAGTACTTC. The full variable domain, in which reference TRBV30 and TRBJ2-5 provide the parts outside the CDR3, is SQTIHQWPATLVQPVGSPLSLECTVEGTSNPNLYWYRQAAGRGLQLLFYSVGIGQISSEVPQNLSASRPQDRQFILSSKKLLLSDSGFYLCAWAGLSQETQYFGPGTRLLVL.